The clone carrying this TCR beta chain appeared a single time. V lost 8 bases, J lost 0 bases, and 8 bases stayed unmatched. The CDR3 totals 17 residues. Germline V gene data show CDR1 as SQVTM and CDR2 as ANQGSEA. This entry belongs to a study of OX40 agonist ivuxolimab in advanced cancers. Using immunoSEQ multiplex PCR, the repertoire was profiled, and TCRdb retains in-frame clones only, with some absent. The sample lists roughly 35,000 clones, around 80% occurring once. This sequence was found in an adult with an advanced solid tumor such as melanoma, head and neck, liver or kidney cancer. This sample comprised CD4+ or CD8+ T cells sorted from blood, obtained in a trial of the OX40 agonist ivuxolimab. The rearrangement links TRBV29-1 to TRBJ2-6; TRBD1 agrees at 12 bases. CDR3 nucleotide sequence: TGCAGCCTTAGGGGACAGGGGGCTATCTCTGGGGCCAACGTCCTGACTTTC. The encoded protein is CSLRGQGAISGANVLTF.